The source of this T cell receptor (beta chain) is a study of T cell changes during pregnancy in multiple sclerosis (dated by TCRdb to the late 2010s). In terms of the full investigation: The study looked at changes in the T cell repertoire across pregnancy in women with multiple sclerosis.

The library was prepared using the immunoSEQ multiplex PCR assay. The table was pulled from immuneACCESS by TCRdb, which kept in-frame rearrangements only. Such tables lose some clones; where checked, under half of the loss comes from unresolved V genes, and the rest has no known cause. The sample yields 40,000 to 45,000 clones; about 89% were counted once. Together, the top ten hold 0.58% of the sample. As regards this clone: Its antigen is currently not known. Base-call qualities are not available, and no considerably larger clone is one nucleotide away.

This receptor was taken from a female donor with multiple sclerosis, enrolled in a pregnancy study. The sample was CD4+ T cells from peripheral blood mononuclear cells, taken in the first trimester of pregnancy.

The DNA sequence follows: TGTGCCAGCAGCTTATTCCGACTAGCCCGGGGGGAGCAGTTCTTC. Translated, this is CASSLFRLARGEQFF. The rearranged chain carries TRBV7-3 and TRBJ2-1, and 7 junctional nucleotides match TRBD2. Trimmed from V: 2 bases; trimmed from J: 10 bases; junction bases lacking a gene match: 11. The germline V gene yields SGHTA for CDR1 and FQGTGA for CDR2. The CDR3, from cysteine to phenylalanine, totals 15 residues. The CDR3 DNA has 45 bases and is translated from base 1.